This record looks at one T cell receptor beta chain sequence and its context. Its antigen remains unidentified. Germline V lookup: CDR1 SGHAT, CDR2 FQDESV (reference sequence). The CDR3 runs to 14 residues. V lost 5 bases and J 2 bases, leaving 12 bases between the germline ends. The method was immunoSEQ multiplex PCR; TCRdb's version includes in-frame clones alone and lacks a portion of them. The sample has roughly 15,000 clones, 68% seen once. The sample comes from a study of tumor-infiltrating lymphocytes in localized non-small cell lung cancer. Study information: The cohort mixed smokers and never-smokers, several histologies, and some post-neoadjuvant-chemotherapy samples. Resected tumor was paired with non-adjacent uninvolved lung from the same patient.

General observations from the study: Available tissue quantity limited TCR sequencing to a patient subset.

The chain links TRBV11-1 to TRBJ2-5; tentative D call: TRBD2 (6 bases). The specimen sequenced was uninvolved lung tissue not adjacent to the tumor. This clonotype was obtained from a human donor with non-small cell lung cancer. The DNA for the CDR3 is TGTGCCAGCAGCACCTGGACTACTCAAGAGACCCAGTACTTC. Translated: CASSTWTTQETQYF.